Described below is a single T cell receptor (beta chain) sequence and its context. The sample holds one count of this clone. This clone's antigen is unknown. Per-base qualities were not stored, and no clone one base away is much larger. Spanning cysteine to phenylalanine, the CDR3 consists of 15 amino acids. Of the read, only the CDR3 DNA is kept; its 45 bases are in frame from base 1. Trimming costs V 4 bases and J 3 bases, and their ends lie 16 bases apart. From a lookup of the germline V gene, CDR1 and CDR2 are SGDLS and YYNGEE. The Qiagen DNeasy kit was used to extract genomic DNA both from unsorted PBMCs and from the negatively selected CD4+ and CD8+ fractions. TCR beta CDR3 regions were amplified by immunoSEQ multiplex PCR using primers annealing to V and J segments. A synthetic immune receptor repertoire was used to minimize amplification bias, and any residual bias was removed computationally once sequencing was done. Per the original workflow: Repertoire diversity was quantified as the Shannon entropy index using custom Python scripts. Unsorted, CD4+ and CD8+ repertoires were analyzed separately, except in combined analyses where CD4+ and CD8+ sequences were merged in silico. A clone counted as expanded when the clone's frequency after treatment rose at least 2-fold relative to C1D1, and clones undetected at baseline were given a pseudocount of 0.5. Clones with 0 or 1 copy at C1D1 were defined as singleton clones, while clones with 2 or more copies were defined as non-singleton clones. Clones expanded in unsorted samples were labelled as CD4+, CD8+ or unknown by matching protein sequences in sorted samples from the same patient. Wilcoxon tests on paired samples were used to test changes in diversity from C1D1 to C4D1. Entries here come from immuneACCESS through TCRdb and include only in-frame sequences with V and J called. Some clones fail to appear in such tables; in the studies checked, an unresolved V gene covers under half of the shortfall, and the cause of the remainder is unknown. The V and J calls and clone size were taken over from that table, and D and trimming were inferred from the DNA. The sample table lists approximately 14,000 clones, under 90% of them with a count of one. Clones ranked in the top ten supply roughly 20% of the sample.

Reading the label with the study, this specimen's time point is: cycle 4 day 1 (C4D1), after six to seven weeks of nivolumab. All trial patients had relapsed after autologous stem cell transplantation, with cohorts A, B and C differing in prior brentuximab vedotin exposure. CD8+ T cells were purified from thawed PBMCs by magnetic negative selection with a Miltenyi CD8+ T cell isolation kit. The trial cohort comprised some 60 patients with relapsed/refractory classical Hodgkin lymphoma whose best overall responses were complete response, partial response or progressive disease. Single-agent nivolumab was administered to trial patients in the multi-cohort phase II CheckMate 205 trial. An independent review committee assessed best overall response using the 2007 International Working Group response criteria. Trial PBMCs were collected immediately before nivolumab initiation (C1D1) and during therapy at cycle 2 day 1 and cycle 4 day 1. Peripheral blood was collected in 8 mL Vacutainer Cell Preparation Tubes, from which PBMCs were isolated by centrifugation and then cryopreserved. Purified CD4+ and CD8+ fractions were prepared only for cases with an additional available PBMC sample. Magnetically labelled cells were removed on LS columns in a quadroMACS separator, and the flow-through was retained as the purified fraction.

These data belong to a study of PD-1 blockade in classical Hodgkin lymphoma (TCRdb year 2020). With respect to the entire study: Nivolumab dosing was 3 mg/kg intravenously every 2 weeks, continuing until either disease progression or unacceptable toxicity. To define a peripheral blood immune signature of response to PD-1 blockade in classical Hodgkin lymphoma, the study combined TCR beta sequencing with CyTOF. The full study reports these points: The study was limited to a single clinical trial cohort, and causes of repertoire differences, possibly disease activity or prior therapy, remained undefined. Diversity was lower in patients who began nivolumab less than 1 year after ASCT, so these patients were left out of later analyses to avoid confounding by immune reconstitution. Among trial patients, those achieving complete response had baseline diversity similar to that of newly diagnosed patients, while diversity was significantly lower in partial responders and progressors. By C4D1, a significant rise was seen in CD4+ TCR diversity but not in CD8+ TCR diversity (p=0.0027 vs p=0.16), and the rise was most apparent among complete responders (p=0.02). Newly diagnosed patients were reported to have lower baseline TCR diversity than healthy donors, and relapsed/refractory patients were reported to have lower baseline TCR diversity still.

This clonotype was sampled from a human donor with classical Hodgkin lymphoma. The source was CD8+ T cells from blood, collected before the fourth cycle of nivolumab. The receptor chain draws on TRBV9 and TRBJ1-2; no D gene call is confident. The encoded CDR3 is CASSLSDGFYYGYTF. The nucleotides read TGTGCCAGCAGCCTATCGGATGGGTTCTACTATGGCTACACCTTC.